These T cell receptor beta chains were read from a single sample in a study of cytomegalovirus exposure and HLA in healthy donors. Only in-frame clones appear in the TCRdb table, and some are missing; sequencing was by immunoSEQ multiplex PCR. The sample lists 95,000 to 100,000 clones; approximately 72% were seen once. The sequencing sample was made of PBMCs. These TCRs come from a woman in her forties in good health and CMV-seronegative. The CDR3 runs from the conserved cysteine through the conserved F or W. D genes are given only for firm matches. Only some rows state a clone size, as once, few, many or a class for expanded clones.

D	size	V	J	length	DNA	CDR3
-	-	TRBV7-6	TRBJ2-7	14	TGTGCCAGCAGCTTAGCGGCCAGATCCTACGAGCAGTACTTC	CASSLAARSYEQYF
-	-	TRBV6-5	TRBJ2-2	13	TGTGCCAGCTCCTACTCAACTGAGGGGGAGCTGTTTTTT	CASSYSTEGELFF
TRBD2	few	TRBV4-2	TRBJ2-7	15	TGTGCCAGCAGCCAGGGTGGACTAGCGGGAGACGAGCAGTACTTC	CASSQGGLAGDEQYF
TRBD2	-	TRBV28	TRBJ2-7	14	TGTGCCAGCAGTTTGCGGCCTAGCGGGCGCGAGCAGTACTTC	CASSLRPSGREQYF
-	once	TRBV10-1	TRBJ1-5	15	TGCGCCAGCAGTGATCTCAGGGGATCGAATCAGCCCCAGCATTTT	CASSDLRGSNQPQHF
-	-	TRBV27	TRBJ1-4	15	TGTGCCAGCAGTTTATGGGCAGCAACTAATGAAAAACTGTTTTTT	CASSLWAATNEKLFF
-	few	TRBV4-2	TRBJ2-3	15	TGTGCCAGCACCCGGGCACTAGCTAGCACAGATACGCAGTATTTT	CASTRALASTDTQYF
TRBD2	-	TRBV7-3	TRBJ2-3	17	TGTGCCAGCAGCTTAGTAAGAGCGGGAGTGAGTCCAGATACGCAGTATTTT	CASSLVRAGVSPDTQYF
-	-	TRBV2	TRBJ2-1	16	TGTGCCAGCAGTGATTTGAGGGGGCGGGGGGCCGATGAGCAGTTCTTC	CASSDLRGRGADEQFF
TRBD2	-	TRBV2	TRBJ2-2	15	TGTGCCAGCAGTGAACTAGCGGGAGACACCGGGGAGCTGTTTTTT	CASSELAGDTGELFF